This T cell receptor (beta chain) was sequenced during a study of T cell changes during pregnancy in multiple sclerosis. The protocol was immunoSEQ multiplex PCR, while the TCRdb copy is restricted to in-frame clones and leaves out a portion. The sample holds about 56,000 clones, 75% to 95% seen once. Germline V gene sequence: CDR1 MNHNS, CDR2 SASEGT. This CDR3 spans 15 amino acids. Unmatched junction bases numbered 3, after V lost 2 bases and J lost 2 bases. This clone has just one count. This chain joins TRBV6-1 and TRBJ1-2; TRBD1 matches at 9 bases. The source of this sequence is a female donor in good health, enrolled as a control in a pregnancy study. This specimen consisted of peripheral blood, obtained in the first trimester of pregnancy. For the CDR3, the DNA is TGTGCCAGCAGTGAATACAGGGGGCAAAACTATGGCTACACCTTC. Amino acids: CASSEYRGQNYGYTF.